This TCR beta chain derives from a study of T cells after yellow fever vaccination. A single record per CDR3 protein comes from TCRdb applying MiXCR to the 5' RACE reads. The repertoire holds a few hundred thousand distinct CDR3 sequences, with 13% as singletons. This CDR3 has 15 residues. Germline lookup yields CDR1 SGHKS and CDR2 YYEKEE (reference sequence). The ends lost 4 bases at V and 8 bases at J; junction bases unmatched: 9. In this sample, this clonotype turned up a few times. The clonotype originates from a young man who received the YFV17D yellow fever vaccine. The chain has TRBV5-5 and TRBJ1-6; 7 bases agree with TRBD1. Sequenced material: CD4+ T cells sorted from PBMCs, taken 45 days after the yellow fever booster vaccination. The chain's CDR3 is CASSLYRGGDSPLHF. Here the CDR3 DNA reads TGTGCCAGCAGCCTGTACAGGGGAGGGGATTCACCCCTCCACTTT.